The 29 T cell receptor beta chains below were found in one sample sequenced in a study of blood T cell repertoires in COVID-19. TCRdb keeps only in-frame clones here, not all; method: immunoSEQ multiplex PCR. The repertoire has 40,000 to 60,000 clones, under 85% of them found once; the top ten carry about 14%. The specimen was peripheral blood. These receptors were taken from a human donor in a cohort sampled during active COVID-19.

The chain joins TRBV20-1 to TRBJ2-7, with TRBD2 matching over 14 bases. The CDR3 contains 15 residues. Germline CDR1 DFQATT, CDR2 SNEGSKA (reference sequence). The ends lost 3 bases at V and 6 bases at J; junction bases unmatched: 7. CDR3 in DNA: TGCAGTGCTAGTGCCTGGGGGACTAGCGGGGGCGAGCAGTACTTC. Its translation is CSASAWGTSGGEQYF.

The V gene is TRBV6-5, the J gene TRBJ2-3; TRBD2 matches 7 bases. The V segment lost 8 bases and the J segment 8 bases; nucleotides outside the gene matches: 13. Looked up from germline, CDR1 is MNHEY and CDR2 is SVGAGI. The CDR3 is made up of 14 amino acids. The CDR3 DNA reads TGTGCCAGCGGGCGGGACTACTATCAAGTTACGCAGTATTTT. It is translated as CASGRDYYQVTQYF.

The chain is built from TRBV5-5 and TRBJ2-1; 10 bases are shared with TRBD2. The CDR3 totals 15 residues. J lost 4 bases, V lost 4 bases, and 5 bases had no gene match. Per the germline V gene, CDR1 is SGHKS and CDR2 is YYEKEE (reference sequence). CDR3 DNA: TGTGCCAGCAGCCTGAGCGGGGGGGCATACAATGAGCAGTTCTTC. The encoded protein is CASSLSGGAYNEQFF. Drawing the rest from reference TRBV5-5 and TRBJ2-1, the complete variable domain is DAGVTQSPTHLIKTRGQQVTLRCSPISGHKSVSWYQQVLGQGPQFIFQYYEKEERGRGNFPDRFSARQFPNYSSELNVNALLLGDSALYLCASSLSGGAYNEQFFGPGTRLTVL.

The V call is TRBV3-1 (or the pseudogene TRBV3-2), the J call TRBJ1-3; the match to TRBD1 covers 9 bases. Germline CDR1 LGHDT, CDR2 YNNKEL (reference sequence). CDR3 length: 15 amino acids. The ends lost 3 bases at V and 4 bases at J; junction bases unmatched: 4. CDR3 in DNA: TGTGCCAGCAGCCAGTGGGACAGGGAGGGAAACACCATATATTTT. Amino acid sequence: CASSQWDREGNTIYF.

V is TRBV28 and J is TRBJ2-7, with 8 nucleotides matching TRBD1. V was clipped by 5 bases and J by 5 bases; unmatched bases: 5. In germline, CDR1 is MDHEN, CDR2 SYDVKM. This CDR3 contains 13 residues. The CDR3 here is CASSGDRPHEQYF. The DNA for the CDR3 is TGTGCCAGCAGTGGGGACAGGCCTCACGAGCAGTACTTC.

CDR3 bases: TGTGCCAGCAGAACTATAGACCTCTCCTACAATGAGCAGTTCTTC. It yields the protein CASRTIDLSYNEQFF. V gene TRBV11-2 combines with J gene TRBJ2-1; D is undetermined. The CDR3 runs 15 residues. V was trimmed by 6 bases and J by 0 bases, leaving 12 bases between them. CDR1 is SGHAT, CDR2 FQNNGV, per germline.

Only a few counts were recorded for this clone. The rearrangement links TRBV5-6 to TRBJ1-6; D perhaps matches TRBD1 (6 bases). The CDR3 totals 14 residues. Germline V lookup: CDR1 SGHDT, CDR2 YYEEEE. Trimming took off 4 bases at V and 6 bases at J, with 11 bases between the two ends. CDR3 protein: CASSDDRSNSPLHF. As DNA, the CDR3 is TGTGCCAGCAGCGACGACAGGAGTAATTCACCCCTCCACTTT.

The rearrangement joins TRBV5-4 to TRBJ2-1; TRBD2 matches at 11 bases. The CDR3 totals 16 residues. The junction had 8 bases not matched to a gene; V was cut back by 4 bases and J by 5 bases. Per germline, CDR1 SGHNT and CDR2 YYREEE (reference sequence). The CDR3 sequence: CASSRISGGGHNEQFF. The DNA of the CDR3 is TGTGCCAGCAGCAGGATTAGCGGGGGGGGTCACAATGAGCAGTTCTTC.

The V and J genes are TRBV3-1 (or the pseudogene TRBV3-2) and TRBJ1-6; TRBD1 might be the D (6 bases). This CDR3 is built from 13 residues. The germline CDR1 and CDR2 sequences are LGHDT and YNNKEL (reference sequence). V was trimmed by 4 bases and J by 16 bases, leaving 17 bases between them. The CDR3 sequence: CASSPSETGALHF. CDR3 bases: TGTGCCAGCAGCCCGTCGGAGACAGGAGCACTCCACTTT.

The rearrangement uses TRBV3-1 (or the pseudogene TRBV3-2) and TRBJ2-5; 7 bases line up with TRBD1. After removal of 5 bases from V and 4 bases from J, the junction contained 10 bases not matched to a gene. The CDR3 is 15 residues long. Per the germline V gene, CDR1 is LGHDT and CDR2 is YNNKEL (reference sequence). For the CDR3, the DNA is TGTGCCAGCAGCAAGCAAGACAGGGTGGCAGAGACCCAGTACTTC. Amino acids: CASSKQDRVAETQYF.

The chain joins TRBV18 to TRBJ2-5; D is unclear. Germline assignment: CDR1 KGHSH and CDR2 LQKENI. The CDR3 loop spans 14 amino acids. V lost 6 bases to trimming and J lost 1 base, with 12 bases between them. The CDR3: CASSQDSVQETQYF. The DNA for the CDR3 is TGTGCCAGCTCGCAAGACTCGGTCCAAGAGACCCAGTACTTC.

This chain joins TRBV18 and TRBJ1-5, with 7 bases that match TRBD1. Trimming removed 4 bases from V and 4 bases from J; junction bases left unmatched: 4. Germline CDR1 is KGHSH and CDR2 is LQKENI. The CDR3 is made up of 14 amino acids. The CDR3 is CASSHGTENQPQHF. The CDR3 region has the DNA TGTGCCAGCTCACACGGGACAGAGAATCAGCCCCAGCATTTT. Drawing the rest from reference TRBV18 and TRBJ1-5, the complete variable domain is NAGVMQNPRHLVRRRGQEARLRCSPMKGHSHVYWYRQLPEEGLKFMVYLQKENIIDESGMPKERFSAEFPKEGPSILRIQQVVRGDSAAYFCASSHGTENQPQHFGDGTRLSIL.

The chain carries TRBV3-1 (or the pseudogene TRBV3-2) and TRBJ2-7, with 10 bases identical to TRBD1. The CDR3 extends over 16 amino acids. Germline assignment: CDR1 LGHDT and CDR2 YNNKEL (reference sequence). V was clipped by 4 bases and J by 7 bases; unmatched bases: 13. The CDR3, as DNA: TGTGCCAGCAGCCCGTACCGGGACAGGGGAATTGGGGAGCAGTACTTC. Translating it yields CASSPYRDRGIGEQYF.

The rearrangement uses TRBV11-2 and TRBJ2-7, with D unresolved. With 2 bases removed from V and 6 bases from J, the gap between germline ends came to 11 bases. The CDR3 contains 13 residues. Germline CDR1 reads SGHAT; CDR2 reads FQNNGV. The CDR3: CASSLYGAGEQYF. The DNA of the CDR3 is TGTGCCAGCAGCTTATACGGAGCCGGCGAGCAGTACTTC.

CDR3 protein: CASSIQSGLNQPQHF. The CDR3, as DNA: TGTGCCAGTAGTATCCAATCAGGATTAAATCAGCCCCAGCATTTT. J is TRBJ1-5 and V is TRBV19; D ambiguous. Germline lookup yields CDR1 LNHDA and CDR2 SQIVND (reference sequence). Trimming left V 3 bases short and J 4 bases short, with 13 bases between. The CDR3 contains 15 residues. The full variable domain, completed using reference TRBV19 and TRBJ1-5, is DGGITQSPKYLFRKEGQNVTLSCEQNLNHDAMYWYRQDPGQGLRLIYYSQIVNDFQKGDIAEGYSVSREKKESFPLTVTSAQKNPTAFYLCASSIQSGLNQPQHFGDGTRLSIL.

The V and J genes are TRBV28 and TRBJ1-1, with TRBD1 matching 7 bases. J gave up 2 bases and V 6 bases, and 9 bases lay outside the gene matches. Looked up from germline, CDR1 is MDHEN and CDR2 is SYDVKM. The CDR3 loop spans 15 amino acids. The CDR3 is CASRTGQVGNTEAFF. The DNA of the CDR3 is TGTGCCAGCAGAACCGGACAGGTGGGAAACACTGAAGCTTTCTTT.

The chain employs TRBV5-4 and TRBJ2-2, with TRBD2 matching 10 bases. Germline values: CDR1 SGHNT, CDR2 YYREEE (reference sequence). J lost 4 bases, V lost 2 bases, and 5 bases had no gene match. This CDR3 has 16 residues. This CDR3 reads CASSLAGGSVTGELFF. For the CDR3, the DNA is TGTGCCAGCAGCTTAGCGGGGGGGTCGGTCACCGGGGAGCTGTTTTTT.

The chain employs TRBV28 and TRBJ2-7, with D perhaps TRBD2 (5 bases). The CDR3 loop spans 14 amino acids. V was pared by 3 bases and J by 4 bases, with 13 bases between. Germline V CDR1 and CDR2: MDHEN, SYDVKM. The DNA for the CDR3 is TGTGCCAGCAGTTTTTTTGCGGGTTCTTACGAGCAGTACTTC. Residues: CASSFFAGSYEQYF.

This chain links TRBV5-1 with TRBJ2-5; 9 bases agree with TRBD1. CDR3 length equals 12 residues. V dropped 8 bases and J dropped 5; count of bases not matched to a gene: 4. CDR1 and CDR2 (germline): SGHRS, YFSETQ. CDR3 sequence (DNA): TGCGCCAGTAGACAGGGGGACGAGACCCAGTACTTC. It specifies CASRQGDETQYF.

V gene TRBV19 combines with J gene TRBJ2-3, with TRBD1 identical over 8 bases. Germline lookup yields CDR1 LNHDA and CDR2 SQIVND (reference sequence). The V and J ends lost 6 bases and 2 bases, in that order; junction bases with no gene match: 7. The CDR3 contains 15 residues. CDR3 DNA sequence: TGTGCCAGTAGCATGGACAGGGCAAACACAGATACGCAGTATTTT. Its protein product is CASSMDRANTDTQYF.

V usage is TRBV7-2 and J usage is TRBJ2-5, with 12 nucleotides matching TRBD2. The trim removed 5 bases at V and 5 bases at J, leaving 12 bases unmatched. From germline, CDR1 is SGHTA and CDR2 FQGNSA. This CDR3 contains 17 residues. The CDR3 sequence is CASSTGALAGGRETQYF. In nucleotides, the CDR3 is TGTGCCAGCAGCACCGGGGCACTAGCGGGAGGCCGGGAGACCCAGTACTTC.

This sequence joins TRBV25-1 and TRBJ2-5; D perhaps matches TRBD2 (5 bases). Germline V lookup: CDR1 MGHDK, CDR2 SYGVNS. V was pared by 7 bases and J by 5 bases, with 8 bases between. The CDR3 is 11 residues long. CDR3 coding DNA: TGTGCCAGCACATGGGAGGAGACCCAGTACTTC. Encoded protein: CASTWEETQYF. The complete variable domain, with remaining parts taken from reference TRBV25-1 and TRBJ2-5, reads EADIYQTPRYLVIGTGKKITLECSQTMGHDKMYWYQQDPGMELHLIHYSYGVNSTEKGDLSSESTVSRIRTEHFPLTLESARPSHTSQYLCASTWEETQYFGPGTRLLVL.

The V call is TRBV30, the J call TRBJ1-6; 7 nucleotides match TRBD1. Germline loops: CDR1 GTSNPN, CDR2 SVGIG (reference sequence). Trimming cost V 4 bases and J 7 bases; bases outside gene matches: 4. The CDR3 has 13 residues. CDR3 sequence (DNA): TGTGCCTGGACGCCGGGACAGAATTCACCCCTCCACTTT. It encodes CAWTPGQNSPLHF.

The rearrangement uses TRBV5-1 and TRBJ2-1; TRBD1 matches at 11 bases. V shed 3 bases, J shed 6 bases, and the junction held 5 bases outside the gene matches. Germline V gene sequence: CDR1 SGHRS, CDR2 YFSETQ. The CDR3 loop spans 15 amino acids. The CDR3 region is CASSSGQGAFNEQFF. The CDR3 nucleotides read TGCGCCAGCAGCTCCGGACAGGGGGCGTTCAATGAGCAGTTCTTC.

This clone was observed a handful of times. V usage is TRBV16 and J usage is TRBJ1-6; unclear D gene. The CDR3 is 14 residues long. Looked up from germline, CDR1 is KGHSY and CDR2 is FQNENV. The germline V and J ends were trimmed by 2 bases and 2 bases, with 4 bases remaining between them. The CDR3 is CASSQDTYNSPLHF. The CDR3 bases are TGTGCCAGCAGCCAAGACACCTATAATTCACCCCTCCACTTT.

J is TRBJ1-2 and V is TRBV6-5, with no clear D. This CDR3 spans 16 amino acids. V was pared by 0 bases and J by 3 bases, with 14 bases between. The V gene's germline CDR1 is MNHEY and CDR2 SVGAGI. The CDR3, as DNA: TGTGCCAGCAGTTACTCTCAGACACACCCTCACTATGGCTACACCTTC. This codes for CASSYSQTHPHYGYTF.

V gene TRBV3-1 (or the pseudogene TRBV3-2) combines with J gene TRBJ2-1, with 13 nucleotides matching TRBD2. Germline V gene data show CDR1 as LGHDT and CDR2 as YNNKEL (reference sequence). The CDR3 covers 15 residues. The V segment lost 4 bases and the J segment 9 bases; nucleotides outside the gene matches: 6. CDR3 amino acids: CASSPTSGRAAEQFF. CDR3 DNA: TGTGCCAGCAGCCCTACTAGCGGGAGGGCCGCTGAGCAGTTCTTC.

This clone has only one observation. The chain is built from TRBV10-3 and TRBJ1-2; a weak D match, TRBD1 (5 bases). With 3 bases removed from V and 2 bases from J, the gap between germline ends came to 13 bases. The CDR3 covers 15 residues. Germline V lookup: CDR1 ENHRY, CDR2 SYGVKD. The DNA for the CDR3 is TGTGCCATCAGTGAACCCAGGGCCCCCAACTATGGCTACACCTTC. Translating it yields CAISEPRAPNYGYTF.

The J gene is TRBJ1-4, the V gene TRBV4-1, with D perhaps matching TRBD1 (6 bases). The CDR3 totals 14 residues. V lost 1 base and J lost 8, with 11 bases in between. Germline CDR1 MGHRA, CDR2 YSYEKL. The CDR3 sequence: CASSQGWDTEKLFF. Here the CDR3 DNA reads TGCGCCAGCAGCCAAGGATGGGACACCGAAAAACTGTTTTTT.